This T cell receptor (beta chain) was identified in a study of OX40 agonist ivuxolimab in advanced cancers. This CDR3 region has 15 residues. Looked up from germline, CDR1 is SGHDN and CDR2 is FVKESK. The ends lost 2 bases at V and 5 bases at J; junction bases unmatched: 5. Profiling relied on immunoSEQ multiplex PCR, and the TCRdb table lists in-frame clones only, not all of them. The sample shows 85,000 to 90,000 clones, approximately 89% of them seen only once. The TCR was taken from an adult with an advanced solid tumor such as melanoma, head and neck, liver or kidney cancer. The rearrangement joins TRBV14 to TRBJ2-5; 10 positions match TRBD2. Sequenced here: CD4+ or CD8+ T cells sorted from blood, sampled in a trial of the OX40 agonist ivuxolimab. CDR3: CASSQFSGRMETQYF. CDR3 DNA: TGTGCCAGCAGCCAATTTAGCGGGAGGATGGAGACCCAGTACTTC.